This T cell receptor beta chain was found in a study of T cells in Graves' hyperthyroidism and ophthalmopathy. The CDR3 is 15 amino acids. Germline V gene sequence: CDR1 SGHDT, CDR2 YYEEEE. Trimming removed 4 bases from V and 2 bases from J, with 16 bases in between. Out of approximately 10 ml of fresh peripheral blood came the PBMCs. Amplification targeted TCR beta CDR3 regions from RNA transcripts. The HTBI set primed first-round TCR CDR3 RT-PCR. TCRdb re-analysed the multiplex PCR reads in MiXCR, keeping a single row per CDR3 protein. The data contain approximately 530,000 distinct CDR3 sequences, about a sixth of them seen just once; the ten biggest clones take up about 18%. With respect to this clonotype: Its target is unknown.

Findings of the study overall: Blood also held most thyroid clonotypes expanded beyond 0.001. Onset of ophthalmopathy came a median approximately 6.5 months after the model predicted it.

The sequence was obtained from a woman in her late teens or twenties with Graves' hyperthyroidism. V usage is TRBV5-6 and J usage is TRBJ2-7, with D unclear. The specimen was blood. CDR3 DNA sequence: TGTGCCAGCAGCCCGGCTTCATTGGCCACCTACGAGCAGTACTTC. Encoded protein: CASSPASLATYEQYF. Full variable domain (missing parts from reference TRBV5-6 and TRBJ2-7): DAGVTQSPTHLIKTRGQQVTLRCSPKSGHDTVSWYQQALGQGPQFIFQYYEEEERQRGNFPDRFSGHQFPNYSSELNVNALLLGDSALYLCASSPASLATYEQYFGPGTRLTVT.